What follows is one TCR beta chain and its context. This record belongs to a study of shared T cell receptors in the human thymus. Sequencing used immunoSEQ multiplex PCR; TCRdb keeps in-frame clones, though not all of them. The sample holds just under 550,000 clones; around three quarters are singletons and the top ten take 0.013%. The CDR3 is made up of 15 amino acids. Trimming at V came to 8 bases and at J to 3 bases, leaving 8 bases not matched to a gene. From germline, CDR1 is MNHNY and CDR2 SVGAGI (reference sequence). In addition, the sample was reused for a study of human thymus T cells. In that study: Resections obtained during corrective heart surgery supplied the thymus tissue. Unrelated people showed highly overlapping thymic repertoires, related research reported.

The rearrangement joins TRBV6-6 to TRBJ2-2; 8 bases map to TRBD2. The material sequenced was thymocytes. This sequence originates from a boy in the first two years of life with a congenital heart defect. Written as DNA, the CDR3 is TGTGCCAGCCGGGAGCGGGGGAGATACACCGGGGAGCTGTTTTTT. It codes for CASRERGRYTGELFF.